This T cell receptor beta chain derives from a study of blood T cells in healthy people across ages. Study outcomes and limitations: Calculation of diversity from one million T cells yielded estimates considered to be underestimates.

A second PCR, run for roughly 6 to 11 cycles, used a sample-barcoded 5' primer plus a J-beta primer mix. A minimum of 3 million CDR3-containing paired-end reads was obtained for each sample. TCRdb ran MiXCR on the 5' RACE reads and lists one entry per CDR3 protein. The sample consists of 550,000 to 750,000 distinct CDR3 sequences, 20% to 25% of them appearing once. Germline CDR1 is SEHNR and CDR2 is FQNEAQ (reference sequence). The CDR3 extends over 12 amino acids. V was clipped by 2 bases and J by 4 bases, with 4 bases between them. To note about this clonotype: What it recognizes is unknown.

Input material: blood. The rearrangement links TRBV7-9 to TRBJ2-3; D uncertain. The sequence was obtained from a man between 65 and 79 years old in good health. The CDR3 sequence is CASSLIADTQYF. Here the CDR3 DNA reads TGTGCCAGCAGCTTAATAGCAGATACGCAGTATTTT.